This TCR beta chain was obtained from a study of blood T cell repertoires in COVID-19. About the study: T cells, B-cell-depleted T cells, or PBMCs supplied cDNA or gDNA.

Germline CDR1 and CDR2: KGHSH and LQKENI. Between the trimmed V and J ends, which lost 1 base and 6 bases, there was a span of 15 bases. The CDR3 runs 15 residues. TCRdb's table, derived via immunoSEQ multiplex PCR, lists solely in-frame clones and lacks some. The data contain about 670,000 clones, about nine tenths of them singletons. The V and J genes are TRBV18 and TRBJ1-2; weak D call: TRBD1 (6 bases). The origin of this receptor is a woman aged 18-29 years with acute or convalescent COVID-19. Input material: peripheral blood. The CDR3 nucleotides read TGTGCCAGCTCACCACGACAGGACGACAAGGATGGCTACACCTTC. Protein: CASSPRQDDKDGYTF.